This T cell receptor beta chain derives from a study of blood T cell repertoires in COVID-19 (dated by TCRdb to 2018 to 2021). Study-level background: The collaborator samples originated in the United States, Italy and Spain and spanned the acute and convalescent phases of COVID-19. The material from the prospective study consisted of cDNA or gDNA derived from T cells, B-cell-depleted T cells, or PBMCs. Deeply sampled blood TCRbeta repertoires from subjects exposed to, actively infected with, or recovered from COVID-19 were included in the dataset. The repertoires were released in a freely available public database intended as a resource for research on the immune response to SARS-CoV-2. Samples were obtained from the ongoing ImmuneRACE study (first 160 participants) and from 1,254 subjects provided by 6 global collaborators. The sample metadata nearly always contained a de-identified subject ID, COVID-19 status, age in years and sex. Where HLA class I and class II types were available, the types were taken from metadata supplied by the sample provider, not from assay-based typing. Overall study outcomes, separate from this receptor: How much clinical and demographic metadata was included differed by source and by participant, and the metadata was provided uncurated.

About this clone: No cognate antigen has been identified for it. There are no base qualities to consult, and no much larger clone falls within one base.

Participants in the prospective study were aged roughly 18 to 100 years, lived in some 24 United States geographic areas, and enrolled through a virtual design. In the prospective study, participants were assigned to cohorts based on the clinical history participants reported in a screening survey and a study questionnaire. ImmuneRACE Cohort 3 recovered participants were defined by two consecutive negative NP/OP PCR tests, healthcare professional clearance, or symptom resolution. Mobile phlebotomists in the prospective study collected whole blood, serum and a nasopharyngeal or oropharyngeal swab from every participant. Additional blood draws and questionnaires over a 2-month period could optionally be provided by prospective study participants. Prospective study blood samples were shipped either frozen or at room temperature before DNA extraction. The immunoSEQ Assay, a bias-controlled multiplex PCR, was used to amplify TCRbeta CDR3 regions from genomic DNA. Turning to the authors' computational methods: Within the assay, amplification of reference gene primers was used to estimate how many nucleated cells each sample contained. To quantify the absolute abundance of each unique TCRbeta CDR3 rearrangement, sequence reads were collapsed and filtered. For each sample, productive Simpson clonality was calculated as the square root of Simpson's diversity index across productive rearrangements. In its TCRdb copy, this immuneACCESS table keeps in-frame sequences only and misses some clones. Where compared with another copy, unresolved V genes explain less than half of these, and the others have no known cause. The D gene and trimming were derived from the DNA, and the V and J assignments and clone size from that table. In all, the sample holds about 150,000 clones, and around four fifths of those were seen once. Jointly, the top ten make up nearly 8% of the sample.

The germline V gene yields KGHSH for CDR1 and LQKENI for CDR2. The CDR3 runs 13 amino acids, cysteine and phenylalanine included. CDR3 DNA only is kept here, 39 bases in frame from base 1. V and J lose 1 base and 6 bases, and a span of 9 bases separates them. The V and J segments used are TRBV18 and TRBJ1-2; a weak D assignment points to TRBD1 (5 bases agree). The TCR was taken from a woman between 50 and 59 years old who had recovered from COVID-19. The specimen sequenced was PBMCs or T cells enriched from blood (not recorded which). The CDR3 region: CASSPRQGHGYTF. In nucleotide form, the sequence is TGTGCCAGCTCACCACGGCAGGGCCATGGCTACACCTTC.